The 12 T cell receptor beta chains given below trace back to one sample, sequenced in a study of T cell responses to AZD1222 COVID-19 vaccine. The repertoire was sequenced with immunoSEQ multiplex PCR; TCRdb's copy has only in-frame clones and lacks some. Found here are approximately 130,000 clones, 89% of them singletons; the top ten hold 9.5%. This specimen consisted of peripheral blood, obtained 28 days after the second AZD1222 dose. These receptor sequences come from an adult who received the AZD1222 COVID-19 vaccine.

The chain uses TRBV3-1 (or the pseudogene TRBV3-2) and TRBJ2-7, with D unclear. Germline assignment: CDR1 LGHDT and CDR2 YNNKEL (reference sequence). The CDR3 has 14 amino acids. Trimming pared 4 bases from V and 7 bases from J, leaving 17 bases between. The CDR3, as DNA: TGTGCCAGCAGCCCCGCGGTCAGTTTACGGGAGCAGTACTTC. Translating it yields CASSPAVSLREQYF.

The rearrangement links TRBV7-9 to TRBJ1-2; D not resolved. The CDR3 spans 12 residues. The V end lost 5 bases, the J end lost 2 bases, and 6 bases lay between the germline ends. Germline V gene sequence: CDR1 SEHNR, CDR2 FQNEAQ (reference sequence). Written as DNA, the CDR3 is TGTGCCAGCAGCCGGGAGAACTATGGCTACACCTTC. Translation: CASSRENYGYTF.

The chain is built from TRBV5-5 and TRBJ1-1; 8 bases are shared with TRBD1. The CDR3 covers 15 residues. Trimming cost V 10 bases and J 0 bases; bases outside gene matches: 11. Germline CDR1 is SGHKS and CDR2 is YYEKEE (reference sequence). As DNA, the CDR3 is TGTGCCGGGACGCAGGGGGCCGGGATGAACACTGAAGCTTTCTTT. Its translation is CAGTQGAGMNTEAFF.

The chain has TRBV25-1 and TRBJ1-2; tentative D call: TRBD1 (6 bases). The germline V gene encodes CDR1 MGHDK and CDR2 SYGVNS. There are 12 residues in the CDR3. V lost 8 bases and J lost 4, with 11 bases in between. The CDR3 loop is CASGEDSYGYTF. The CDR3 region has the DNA TGTGCCAGCGGGGAGGACAGCTATGGCTACACCTTC.

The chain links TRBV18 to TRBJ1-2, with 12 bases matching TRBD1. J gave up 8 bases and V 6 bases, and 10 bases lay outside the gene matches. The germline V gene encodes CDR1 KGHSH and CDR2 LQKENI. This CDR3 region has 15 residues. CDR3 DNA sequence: TGTGCCAGCTCTCTTCCGGGACAGGGGGCGCCCGGCTACACCTTC. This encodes CASSLPGQGAPGYTF. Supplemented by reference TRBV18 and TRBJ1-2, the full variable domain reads NAGVMQNPRHLVRRRGQEARLRCSPMKGHSHVYWYRQLPEEGLKFMVYLQKENIIDESGMPKERFSAEFPKEGPSILRIQQVVRGDSAAYFCASSLPGQGAPGYTFGSGTRLTVV.

The CDR3 loop reads CASSYSRGLAGELFF. The CDR3 DNA reads TGTGCCAGCAGTTACTCGAGAGGGTTAGCCGGGGAGCTGTTTTTT. V usage is TRBV6-5 and J usage is TRBJ2-2; D may be TRBD2 (5 bases). V was pared by 0 bases and J by 6 bases, with 11 bases between. The CDR3 runs to 15 residues. Germline V gives CDR1 MNHEY, CDR2 SVGAGI.

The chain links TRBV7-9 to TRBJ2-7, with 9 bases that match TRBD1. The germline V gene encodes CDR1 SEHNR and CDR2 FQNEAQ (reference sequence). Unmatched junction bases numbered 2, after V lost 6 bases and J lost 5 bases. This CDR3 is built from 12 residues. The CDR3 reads CASSWTGDEQYF. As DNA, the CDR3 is TGTGCCAGCAGTTGGACAGGGGACGAGCAGTACTTC.

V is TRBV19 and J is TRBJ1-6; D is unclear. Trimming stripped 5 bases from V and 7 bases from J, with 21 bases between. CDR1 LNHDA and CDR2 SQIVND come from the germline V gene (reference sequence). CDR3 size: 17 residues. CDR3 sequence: CASSLRPLMAGNSPLHF. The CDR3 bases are TGTGCCAGTAGTCTTCGGCCCCTAATGGCGGGGAATTCACCCCTCCACTTT.

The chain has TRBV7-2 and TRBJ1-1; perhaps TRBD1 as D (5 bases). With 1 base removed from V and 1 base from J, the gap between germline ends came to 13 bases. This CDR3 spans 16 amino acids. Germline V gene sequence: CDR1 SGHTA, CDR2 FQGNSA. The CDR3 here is CASSLGPGRENTEAFF. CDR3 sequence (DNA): TGTGCCAGCAGCTTAGGCCCAGGGAGGGAGAACACTGAAGCTTTCTTT.

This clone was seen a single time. This CDR3 reads CASSLVPRSNQPQHF. CDR3 bases: TGTGCCAGCAGCTTAGTTCCCAGGAGCAATCAGCCCCAGCATTTT. The V call is TRBV7-2, the J call TRBJ1-5; D not certain. Trimming removed 1 base from V and 1 base from J, with 8 bases in between. CDR1 is SGHTA and CDR2 is FQGNSA in the germline V gene. This CDR3 has 15 residues.

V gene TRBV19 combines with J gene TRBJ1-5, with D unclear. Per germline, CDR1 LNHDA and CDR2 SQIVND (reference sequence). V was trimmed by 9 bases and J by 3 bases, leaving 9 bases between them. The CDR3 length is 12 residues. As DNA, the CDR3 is TGTGCCAGCGACGGCACCAATCAGCCCCAGCATTTT. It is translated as CASDGTNQPQHF.

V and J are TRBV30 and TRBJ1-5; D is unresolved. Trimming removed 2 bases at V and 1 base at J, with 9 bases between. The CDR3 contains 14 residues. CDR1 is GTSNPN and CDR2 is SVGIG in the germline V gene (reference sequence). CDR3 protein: CAWSRGFSNQPQHF. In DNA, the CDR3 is TGTGCCTGGAGTCGGGGTTTCAGCAATCAGCCCCAGCATTTT.